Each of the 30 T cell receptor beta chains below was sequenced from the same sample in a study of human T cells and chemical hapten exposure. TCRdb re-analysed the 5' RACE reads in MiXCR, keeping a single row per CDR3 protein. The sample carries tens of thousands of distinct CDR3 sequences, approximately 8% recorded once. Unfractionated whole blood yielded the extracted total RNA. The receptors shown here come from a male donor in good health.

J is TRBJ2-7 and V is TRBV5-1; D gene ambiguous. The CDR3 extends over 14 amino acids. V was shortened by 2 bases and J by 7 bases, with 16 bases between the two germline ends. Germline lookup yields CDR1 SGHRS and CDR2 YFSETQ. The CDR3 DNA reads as TGCGCCAGCAGCTTTTTCGCAGCAGCGCGGGAGCAGTACTTC. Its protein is CASSFFAAAREQYF.

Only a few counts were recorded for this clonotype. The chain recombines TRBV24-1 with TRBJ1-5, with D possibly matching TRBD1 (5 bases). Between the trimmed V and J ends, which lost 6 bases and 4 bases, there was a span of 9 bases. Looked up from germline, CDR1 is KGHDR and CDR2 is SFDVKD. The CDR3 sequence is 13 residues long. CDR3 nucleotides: TGTGCCACCAGTTTGGGGCGGAATCAGCCCCAGCATTTT. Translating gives CATSLGRNQPQHF.

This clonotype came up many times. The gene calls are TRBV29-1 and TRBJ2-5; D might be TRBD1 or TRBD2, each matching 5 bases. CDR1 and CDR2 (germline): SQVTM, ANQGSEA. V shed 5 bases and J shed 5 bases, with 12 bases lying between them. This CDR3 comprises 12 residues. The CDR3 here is CSVTDGTETQYF. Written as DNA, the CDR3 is TGCAGCGTTACCGACGGGACGGAGACCCAGTACTTC. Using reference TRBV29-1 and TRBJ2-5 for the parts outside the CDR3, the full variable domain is SAVISQKPSRDICQRGTSLTIQCQVDSQVTMMFWYRQQPGQSLTLIATANQGSEATYESGFVIDKFPISRPNLTFSTLTVSNMSPEDSSIYLCSVTDGTETQYFGPGTRLLVL.

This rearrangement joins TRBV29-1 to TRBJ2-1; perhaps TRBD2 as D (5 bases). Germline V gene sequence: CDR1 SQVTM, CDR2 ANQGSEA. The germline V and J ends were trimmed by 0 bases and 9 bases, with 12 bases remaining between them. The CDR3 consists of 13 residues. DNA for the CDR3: TGCAGCGTTGAAGATCTAACTAGAACTGAGCAGTTCTTC. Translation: CSVEDLTRTEQFF.

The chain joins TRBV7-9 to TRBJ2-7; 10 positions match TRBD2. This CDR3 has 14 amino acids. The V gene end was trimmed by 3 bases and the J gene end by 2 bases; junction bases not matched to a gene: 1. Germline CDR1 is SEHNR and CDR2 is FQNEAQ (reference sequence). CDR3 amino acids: CASSFSGRPYEQYF. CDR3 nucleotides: TGTGCCAGCAGCTTTAGCGGGAGGCCCTACGAGCAGTACTTC.

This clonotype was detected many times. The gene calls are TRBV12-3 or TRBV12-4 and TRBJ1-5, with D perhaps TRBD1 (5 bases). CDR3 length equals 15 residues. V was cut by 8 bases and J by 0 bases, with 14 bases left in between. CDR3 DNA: TGTGCCAGCGCTCTGGAGGGGAATAGCAATCAGCCCCAGCATTTT. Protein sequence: CASALEGNSNQPQHF.

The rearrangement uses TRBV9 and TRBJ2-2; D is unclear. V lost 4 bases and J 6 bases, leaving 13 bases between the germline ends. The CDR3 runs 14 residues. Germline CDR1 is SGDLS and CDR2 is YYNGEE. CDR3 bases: TGTGCCAGCAGCTCCTTCCGTAGACCCGGGGAGCTGTTTTTT. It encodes CASSSFRRPGELFF.

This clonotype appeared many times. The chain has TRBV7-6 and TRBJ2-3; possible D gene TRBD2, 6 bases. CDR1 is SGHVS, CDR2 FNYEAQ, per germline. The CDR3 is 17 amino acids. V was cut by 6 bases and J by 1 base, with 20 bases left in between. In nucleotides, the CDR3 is TGTGCCAGCAGTCCGCGGGGATGGGGCACTGGCACAGATACGCAGTATTTT. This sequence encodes CASSPRGWGTGTDTQYF.

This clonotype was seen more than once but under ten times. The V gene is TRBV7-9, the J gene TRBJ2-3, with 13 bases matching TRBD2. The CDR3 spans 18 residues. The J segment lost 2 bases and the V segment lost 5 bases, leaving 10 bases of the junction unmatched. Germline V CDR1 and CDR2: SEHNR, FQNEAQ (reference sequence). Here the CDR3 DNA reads TGTGCCAGCAGCCCCGAATTTGGACTAGCGGGAGCCACAGATACGCAGTATTTT. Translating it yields CASSPEFGLAGATDTQYF.

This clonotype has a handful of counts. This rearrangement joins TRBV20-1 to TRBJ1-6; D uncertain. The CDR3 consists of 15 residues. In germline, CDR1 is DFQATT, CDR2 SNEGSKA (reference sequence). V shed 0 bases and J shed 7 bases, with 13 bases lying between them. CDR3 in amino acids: CSARDHGVGNSPLHF. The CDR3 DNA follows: TGCAGTGCTAGAGATCACGGGGTAGGGAATTCACCCCTCCACTTT.

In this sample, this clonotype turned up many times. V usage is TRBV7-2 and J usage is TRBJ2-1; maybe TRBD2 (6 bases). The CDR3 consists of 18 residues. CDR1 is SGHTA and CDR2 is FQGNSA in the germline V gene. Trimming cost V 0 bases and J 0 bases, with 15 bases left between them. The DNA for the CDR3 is TGTGCCAGCAGCTTAGCGGGGGGACCCCTGAGCTCCTACAATGAGCAGTTCTTC. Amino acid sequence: CASSLAGGPLSSYNEQFF.

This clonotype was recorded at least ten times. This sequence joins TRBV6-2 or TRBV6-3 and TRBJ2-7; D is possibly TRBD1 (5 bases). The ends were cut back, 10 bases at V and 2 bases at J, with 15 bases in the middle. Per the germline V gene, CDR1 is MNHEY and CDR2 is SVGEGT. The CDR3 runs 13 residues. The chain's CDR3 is CATLGHPTYEQYF. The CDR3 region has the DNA TGTGCCACCCTAGGACACCCCACCTACGAGCAGTACTTC.

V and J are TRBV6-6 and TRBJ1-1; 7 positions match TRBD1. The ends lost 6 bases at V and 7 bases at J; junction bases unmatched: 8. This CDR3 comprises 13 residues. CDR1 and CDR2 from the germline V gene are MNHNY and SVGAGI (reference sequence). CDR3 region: CASSIETGNEAFF. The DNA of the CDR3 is TGTGCCAGCAGCATCGAGACAGGGAATGAAGCTTTCTTT.

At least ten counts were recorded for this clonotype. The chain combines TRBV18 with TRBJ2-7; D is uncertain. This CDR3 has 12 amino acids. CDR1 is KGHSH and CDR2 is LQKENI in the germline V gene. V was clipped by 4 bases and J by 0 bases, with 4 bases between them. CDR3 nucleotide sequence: TGTGCCAGCTCACGGGCCTCCTACGAGCAGTACTTC. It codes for CASSRASYEQYF.

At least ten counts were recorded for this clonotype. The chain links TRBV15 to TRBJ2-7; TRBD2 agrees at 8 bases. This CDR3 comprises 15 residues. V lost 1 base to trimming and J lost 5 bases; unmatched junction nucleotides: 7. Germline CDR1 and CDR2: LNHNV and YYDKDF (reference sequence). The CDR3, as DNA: TGTGCCACCAGCAGAGCTCAGCGGGGGCGCGACGAGCAGTACTTC. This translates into CATSRAQRGRDEQYF.

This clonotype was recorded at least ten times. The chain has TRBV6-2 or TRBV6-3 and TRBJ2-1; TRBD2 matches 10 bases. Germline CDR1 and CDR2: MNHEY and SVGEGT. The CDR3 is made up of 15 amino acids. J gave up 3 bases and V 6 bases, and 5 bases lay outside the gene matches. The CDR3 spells CASSRTSGDYNEQFF. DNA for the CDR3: TGTGCCAGCAGCCGAACTAGCGGGGACTACAATGAGCAGTTCTTC.

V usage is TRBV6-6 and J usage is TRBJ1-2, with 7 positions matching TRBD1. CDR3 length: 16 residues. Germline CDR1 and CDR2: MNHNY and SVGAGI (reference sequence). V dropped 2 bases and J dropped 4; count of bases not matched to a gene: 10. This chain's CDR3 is CASSYLPTGFGYGYTF. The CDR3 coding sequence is TGTGCCAGCAGTTACCTCCCGACAGGGTTCGGCTATGGCTACACCTTC.

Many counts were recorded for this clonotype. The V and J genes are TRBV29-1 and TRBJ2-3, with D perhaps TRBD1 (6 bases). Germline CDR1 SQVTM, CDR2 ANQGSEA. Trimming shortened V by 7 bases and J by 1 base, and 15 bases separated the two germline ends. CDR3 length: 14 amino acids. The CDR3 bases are TGCAGCGGTGAGACAGGAGCTGGCACAGATACGCAGTATTTT. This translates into CSGETGAGTDTQYF.

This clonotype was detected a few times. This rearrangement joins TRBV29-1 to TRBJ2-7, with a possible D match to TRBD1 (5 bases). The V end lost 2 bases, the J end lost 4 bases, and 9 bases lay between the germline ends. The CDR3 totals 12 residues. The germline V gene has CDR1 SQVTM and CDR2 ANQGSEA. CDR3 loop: CSVETDSYEQYF. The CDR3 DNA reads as TGCAGCGTTGAAACCGACAGTTACGAGCAGTACTTC.

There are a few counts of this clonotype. The CDR3 is CASSFRGEGNQPQHF. CDR3 nucleotides: TGTGCCAGCAGTTTTAGGGGGGAGGGGAATCAGCCCCAGCATTTT. This chain uses TRBV27 with TRBJ1-5, with D perhaps matching TRBD1 (6 bases). CDR1 and CDR2 (germline): MNHEY, SMNVEV (reference sequence). V was shortened by 3 bases and J by 4 bases, with 13 bases between the two germline ends. This CDR3 spans 15 amino acids.

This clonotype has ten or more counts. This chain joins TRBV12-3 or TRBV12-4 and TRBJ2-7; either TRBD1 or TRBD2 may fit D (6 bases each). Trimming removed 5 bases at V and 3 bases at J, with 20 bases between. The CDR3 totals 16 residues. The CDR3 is CASSVSGDMRNYEQYF. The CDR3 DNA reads TGTGCCAGCAGTGTCTCGGGGGACATGAGAAACTACGAGCAGTACTTC.

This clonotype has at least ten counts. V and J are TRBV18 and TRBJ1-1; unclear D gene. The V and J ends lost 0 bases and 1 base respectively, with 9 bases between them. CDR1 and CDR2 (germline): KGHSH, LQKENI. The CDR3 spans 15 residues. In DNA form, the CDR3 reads TGTGCCAGCTCACCACCGGCATATTCGAACACTGAAGCTTTCTTT. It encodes CASSPPAYSNTEAFF.

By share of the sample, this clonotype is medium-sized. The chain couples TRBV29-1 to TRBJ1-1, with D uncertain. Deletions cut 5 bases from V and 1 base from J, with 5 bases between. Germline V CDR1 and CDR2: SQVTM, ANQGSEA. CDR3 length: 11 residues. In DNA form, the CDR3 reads TGCAGCGTTTCGGAGAACACTGAAGCTTTCTTT. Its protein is CSVSENTEAFF.

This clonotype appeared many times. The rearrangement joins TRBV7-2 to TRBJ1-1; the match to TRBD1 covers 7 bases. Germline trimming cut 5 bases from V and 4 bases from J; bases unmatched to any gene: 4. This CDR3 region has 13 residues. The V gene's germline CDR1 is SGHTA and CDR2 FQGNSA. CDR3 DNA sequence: TGTGCCAGCAGCCGCGACAGGGCCACTGAAGCTTTCTTT. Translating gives CASSRDRATEAFF.

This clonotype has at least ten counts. The CDR3 sequence: CASSEGPGDIQYF. CDR3 coding DNA: TGTGCCAGCAGTGAGGGCCCAGGAGACATTCAGTACTTC. The rearrangement links TRBV2 to TRBJ2-4; D is unresolved. Trimming removed 3 bases at V and 8 bases at J, with 11 bases between. The CDR3 is 13 amino acids. Germline V gives CDR1 SNHLY, CDR2 FYNNEI.

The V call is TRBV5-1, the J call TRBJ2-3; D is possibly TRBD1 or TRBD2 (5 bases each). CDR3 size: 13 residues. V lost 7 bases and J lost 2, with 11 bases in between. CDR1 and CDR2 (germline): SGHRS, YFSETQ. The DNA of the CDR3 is TGCGCCAGCGCAGGGAGTTCCACAGATACGCAGTATTTT. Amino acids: CASAGSSTDTQYF. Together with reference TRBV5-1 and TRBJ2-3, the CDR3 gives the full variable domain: KAGVTQTPRYLIKTRGQQVTLSCSPISGHRSVSWYQQTPGQGLQFLFEYFSETQRNKGNFPGRFSGRQFSNSRSEMNVSTLELGDSALYLCASAGSSTDTQYFGPGTRLTVL.

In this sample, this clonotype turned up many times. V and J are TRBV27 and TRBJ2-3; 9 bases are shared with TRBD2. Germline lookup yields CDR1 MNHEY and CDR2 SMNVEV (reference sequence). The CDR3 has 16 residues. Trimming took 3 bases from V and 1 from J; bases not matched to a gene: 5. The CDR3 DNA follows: TGTGCCAGCAGTTTCGATAGCGGGAGTGGCACAGATACGCAGTATTTT. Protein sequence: CASSFDSGSGTDTQYF.

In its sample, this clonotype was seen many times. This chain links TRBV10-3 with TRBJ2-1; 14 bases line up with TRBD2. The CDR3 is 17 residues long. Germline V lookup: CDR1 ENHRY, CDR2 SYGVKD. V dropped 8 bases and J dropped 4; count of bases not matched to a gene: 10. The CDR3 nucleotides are TGTGCCATCGGACTAGCGGGAGGTTACTTACTTTACAATGAGCAGTTCTTC. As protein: CAIGLAGGYLLYNEQFF.

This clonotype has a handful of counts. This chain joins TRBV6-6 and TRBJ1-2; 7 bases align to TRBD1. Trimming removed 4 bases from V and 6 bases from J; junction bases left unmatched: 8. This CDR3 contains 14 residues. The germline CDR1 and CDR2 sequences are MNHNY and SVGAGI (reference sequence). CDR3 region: CASSSTGEGDGYTF. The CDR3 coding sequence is TGTGCCAGCAGTTCCACAGGGGAGGGGGATGGCTACACCTTC.

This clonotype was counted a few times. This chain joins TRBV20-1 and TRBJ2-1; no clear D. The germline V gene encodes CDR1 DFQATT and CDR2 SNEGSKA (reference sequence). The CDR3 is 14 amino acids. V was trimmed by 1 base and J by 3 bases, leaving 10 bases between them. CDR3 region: CSARGTSYYNEQFF. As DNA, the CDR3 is TGCAGTGCTAGAGGGACGAGCTACTACAATGAGCAGTTCTTC.